These 22 T cell receptor beta chains came from one sample sequenced in a study of shared clonotypes between healthy human individuals. Some clones are missing from TCRdb's copy, which holds only in-frame ones; the method was immunoSEQ multiplex PCR. Of some 2.1 million clones listed, roughly 95% are singletons. Cells designated naive CD8 were CD45RO-negative and were positively selected for CCR7, with terminally differentiated effector memory CD45RA+ cells excluded. Sequenced material: naive CD8+ T cells from PBMCs. The receptors originated from a man aged 18 to 29 in good health. Some clones in this sample may be carry-over from other donors' samples.

The chain is built from TRBV27 and TRBJ2-1; D is uncertain. CDR1 is MNHEY, CDR2 SMNVEV, per germline (reference sequence). This CDR3 spans 15 amino acids. With 6 bases removed from V and 0 bases from J, the gap between germline ends came to 12 bases. The DNA of the CDR3 is TGTGCCAGCAGGAGGAGTCCTAGCTCCTACAATGAGCAGTTCTTC. This codes for CASRRSPSSYNEQFF.

This chain uses TRBV19 with TRBJ2-7; 10 positions match TRBD2. The CDR3 covers 15 residues. CDR1 and CDR2 from the germline V gene are LNHDA and SQIVND (reference sequence). Trimming at V came to 4 bases and at J to 3 bases, leaving 6 bases not matched to a gene. The CDR3 bases are TGTGCCAGTAGTACCGAGAGCGGGAGGGGCTACGAGCAGTACTTC. Amino acids: CASSTESGRGYEQYF.

The rearrangement joins TRBV28 to TRBJ2-1; D may be TRBD2 (5 bases). CDR3 length: 15 amino acids. Germline V lookup: CDR1 MDHEN, CDR2 SYDVKM. V was pared by 1 base and J by 8 bases, with 15 bases between. The CDR3 nucleotides read TGTGCCAGCAGTTTATACGTGGCTAGCAGCCATGAGCAGTTCTTC. This gives the protein CASSLYVASSHEQFF.

The chain employs TRBV6-1 and TRBJ2-3, with TRBD1 matching 7 bases. The germline V gene encodes CDR1 MNHNS and CDR2 SASEGT. V trimming: 2 bases; J trimming: 2 bases; junction bases outside the gene matches: 4. CDR3 length: 15 residues. The CDR3 DNA reads TGTGCCAGCAGTGAATGGGACAGCCTCACAGATACGCAGTATTTT. This gives the protein CASSEWDSLTDTQYF.

The chain joins TRBV28 to TRBJ2-1; the D gene is possibly TRBD2 (6 bases). The germline V gene encodes CDR1 MDHEN and CDR2 SYDVKM. The V and J ends lost 8 bases and 4 bases respectively, with 15 bases between them. The CDR3 totals 14 residues. CDR3 nucleotides: TGTGCCAGCCACTCCGCTCGGGGGTACAATGAGCAGTTCTTC. The encoded protein is CASHSARGYNEQFF. The complete variable domain, with remaining parts taken from reference TRBV28 and TRBJ2-1, reads DVKVTQSSRYLVKRTGEKVFLECVQDMDHENMFWYRQDPGLGLRLIYFSYDVKMKEKGDIPEGYSVSREKKERFSLILESASTNQTSMYLCASHSARGYNEQFFGPGTRLTVL.

The chain employs TRBV7-9 and TRBJ2-7, with 7 bases identical to TRBD1. Per the germline V gene, CDR1 is SEHNR and CDR2 is FQNEAQ (reference sequence). This CDR3 has 17 amino acids. V dropped 4 bases and J dropped 6; count of bases not matched to a gene: 18. In DNA, the CDR3 is TGTGCCAGCAGCTCAAACCGCGATAACCGGGACAGAATCGAGCAGTACTTC. This translates into CASSSNRDNRDRIEQYF. Drawing the rest from reference TRBV7-9 and TRBJ2-7, the complete variable domain is DTGVSQNPRHKITKRGQNVTFRCDPISEHNRLYWYRQTLGQGPEFLTYFQNEAQLEKSRLLSDRFSAERPKGSFSTLEIQRTEQGDSAMYLCASSSNRDNRDRIEQYFGPGTRLTVT.

This chain links TRBV10-2 with TRBJ2-3, with a weak D call TRBD2 (5 bases). In germline, CDR1 is WSHSY, CDR2 SAAADI. V was trimmed by 5 bases and J by 2 bases, leaving 8 bases between them. The CDR3 is made up of 13 amino acids. As DNA, the CDR3 is TGCGCCAGCAGTAAGCGGTACACAGATACGCAGTATTTT. Its translation is CASSKRYTDTQYF.

V gene TRBV11-2 combines with J gene TRBJ2-5, with a possible D match to TRBD1 (5 bases). CDR1 is SGHAT and CDR2 is FQNNGV in the germline V gene. V was trimmed by 5 bases and J by 2 bases, leaving 18 bases between them. The length of the CDR3 is 16 residues. CDR3 amino acids: CASSRRERTPQETQYF. The CDR3 nucleotides read TGTGCCAGCAGCCGGAGAGAACGGACACCTCAAGAGACCCAGTACTTC.

The chain employs TRBV5-4 and TRBJ2-7; 12 bases line up with TRBD1. The CDR3 loop spans 16 amino acids. Unmatched junction bases numbered 9, after V lost 3 bases and J lost 5 bases. Germline values: CDR1 SGHNT, CDR2 YYREEE (reference sequence). The chain's CDR3 is CASSSTGQGAAHEQYF. The CDR3 coding sequence is TGTGCCAGCAGCTCGACGGGACAGGGGGCAGCCCACGAGCAGTACTTC.

This chain joins TRBV21-1 and TRBJ2-5; the table's D call TRBD1 went unverified against the DNA. TRBV21-1 is termed a pseudogene. The CDR3 is 15 residues long. The CDR3 sequence is CASSNTVRGQETQYF. CDR3 in DNA: TGTGCCAGCAGCAATACGGTAAGGGGGCAAGAGACCCAGTACTTC.

This chain connects TRBV7-6 to TRBJ2-3; 8 nucleotides align to TRBD2. Trimming cost V 5 bases and J 2 bases; bases outside gene matches: 12. This CDR3 contains 17 residues. CDR1 and CDR2 from the germline V gene are SGHVS and FNYEAQ. The CDR3 protein is CASSPRLVAGITDTQYF. The CDR3 region has the DNA TGTGCCAGCAGCCCGCGTTTGGTAGCGGGGATCACAGATACGCAGTATTTT.

This clone was detected only once. V usage is TRBV9 and J usage is TRBJ2-7, with D perhaps matching TRBD2 (6 bases). The CDR3 is 15 residues long. V was cut by 3 bases and J by 2 bases, with 15 bases left in between. CDR1 and CDR2 from the germline V gene are SGDLS and YYNGEE. The CDR3 coding sequence is TGTGCCAGCAGCGGGGGCGGGGACCTCACCTACGAGCAGTACTTC. It specifies CASSGGGDLTYEQYF. The entire variable domain, with the rest obtained from reference TRBV9 and TRBJ2-7, is as follows: DSGVTQTPKHLITATGQRVTLRCSPRSGDLSVYWYQQSLDQGLQFLIQYYNGEERAKGNILERFSAQQFPDLHSELNLSSLELGDSALYFCASSGGGDLTYEQYFGPGTRLTVT.

The chain is built from TRBV5-4 and TRBJ2-5; 10 bases align to TRBD2. The germline V gene has CDR1 SGHNT and CDR2 YYREEE (reference sequence). The CDR3 runs to 17 residues. With V trimmed by 4 bases and J by 5 bases, 14 bases remained unmatched. In DNA form, the CDR3 reads TGTGCCAGCAGCACCAACGAGGGGACTAGCGTTAGGGAGACCCAGTACTTC. Amino acid sequence: CASSTNEGTSVRETQYF.

The CDR3 coding sequence is TGTGCCACCAGCACTGGACAGTCCTACGAGCAGTACTTC. Translated, it gives CATSTGQSYEQYF. V gene TRBV15 combines with J gene TRBJ2-7; D possibly corresponds to TRBD1 (6 bases). The V gene lost 4 bases and the J gene lost 1 base, with 8 bases spanning the gap. The CDR3 spans 13 residues. CDR1 and CDR2 (germline): LNHNV, YYDKDF (reference sequence).

CDR3 in amino acids: CAWSVRDRGPPSYNEQFF. The CDR3 bases are TGTGCCTGGAGTGTTAGGGACAGGGGGCCCCCCTCCTACAATGAGCAGTTCTTC. The chain combines TRBV30 with TRBJ2-1, with 12 bases fitting TRBD1. The CDR3 extends over 18 amino acids. The junction had 6 bases not matched to a gene; V was cut back by 0 bases and J by 0 bases. CDR1 and CDR2 (germline): GTSNPN, SVGIG (reference sequence).

J is TRBJ2-1 and V is TRBV7-9, with unresolved D. The CDR3 length is 13 residues. The V gene lost 5 bases and the J gene lost 5 bases, with 10 bases spanning the gap. Looked up from germline, CDR1 is SEHNR and CDR2 is FQNEAQ (reference sequence). The CDR3, as DNA: TGTGCCAGCAGCCGCGGCGCAAACAATGAGCAGTTCTTC. This sequence encodes CASSRGANNEQFF.

The V and J genes are TRBV9 and TRBJ2-7, with 9 bases matching TRBD2. Germline V lookup: CDR1 SGDLS, CDR2 YYNGEE. Trimming at V came to 3 bases and at J to 2 bases, leaving 6 bases not matched to a gene. The CDR3 has 15 residues. The CDR3 nucleotides are TGTGCCAGCAGCGGATCCGGGACTAGCCCCTACGAGCAGTACTTC. This sequence encodes CASSGSGTSPYEQYF. Combining the CDR3 with reference TRBV9 and TRBJ2-7 gives the whole variable domain DSGVTQTPKHLITATGQRVTLRCSPRSGDLSVYWYQQSLDQGLQFLIQYYNGEERAKGNILERFSAQQFPDLHSELNLSSLELGDSALYFCASSGSGTSPYEQYFGPGTRLTVT.

The V gene is TRBV4-3, the J gene TRBJ2-1; TRBD2 aligns across 7 bases. The CDR3 consists of 15 residues. The trim removed 8 bases at V and 2 bases at J, leaving 9 bases unmatched. Germline V lookup: CDR1 LGHNA, CDR2 YSLEER. The CDR3 DNA follows: TGCGCCAGCCGATTTAGGGCGGGAGCCTACAATGAGCAGTTCTTC. It yields the protein CASRFRAGAYNEQFF.

The chain has TRBV16 and TRBJ2-1, with 7 bases that match TRBD1. The junction had 5 bases not matched to a gene; V was cut back by 4 bases and J by 8 bases. This CDR3 region has 13 residues. CDR1 is KGHSY, CDR2 FQNENV, per germline. Written as DNA, the CDR3 is TGTGCCAGCAGCCCGTTTCAGGGGGATGAGCAGTTCTTC. Translated: CASSPFQGDEQFF. The full variable domain, its missing parts supplied by reference TRBV16 and TRBJ2-1, is GEEVAQTPKHLVRGEGQKAKLYCAPIKGHSYVFWYQQVLKNEFKFLISFQNENVFDETGMPKERFSAKCLPNSPCSLEIQATKLEDSAVYFCASSPFQGDEQFFGPGTRLTVL.

In nucleotides, the CDR3 is TGTGCCAGCAGCTTGGATCCAGGCTCTAACTATGGCTACACCTTC. Encoded protein: CASSLDPGSNYGYTF. The chain employs TRBV5-6 and TRBJ1-2; no firm D call. The V gene's germline CDR1 is SGHDT and CDR2 YYEEEE. V lost 0 bases to trimming and J lost 0 bases, with 9 bases between them. CDR3 size: 15 residues.

The chain couples TRBV6-5 to TRBJ1-5, with TRBD1 as a possible D gene (5 bases). The ends were cut back, 6 bases at V and 2 bases at J, with 14 bases in the middle. This CDR3 is 15 amino acids long. Germline CDR1 is MNHEY and CDR2 is SVGAGI. The CDR3 spells CASRPIPTGNQPQHF. The CDR3, as DNA: TGTGCCAGCAGACCTATCCCGACAGGCAATCAGCCCCAGCATTTT.

This chain uses TRBV6-5 with TRBJ2-7, with 7 nucleotides matching TRBD1. Looked up from germline, CDR1 is MNHEY and CDR2 is SVGAGI. The V gene end was trimmed by 6 bases and the J gene end by 3 bases; junction bases not matched to a gene: 8. The CDR3 loop spans 14 amino acids. In nucleotides, the CDR3 is TGTGCCAGCAGACCCGGGACAGCATTCTACGAGCAGTACTTC. Protein product: CASRPGTAFYEQYF.